The T cell receptor (beta chain) described here comes from a study of identical twins. Germline CDR1 is DFQATT and CDR2 is SNEGSKA (reference sequence). The CDR3 has 13 residues. J was trimmed by 2 bases and V by 6 bases; bases with no gene match: 6. TCRdb re-called the 5' RACE reads through MiXCR, storing one row per CDR3 protein. The sample carries roughly 500,000 distinct CDR3 sequences, 20% to 25% recorded once. These same data were also listed under a study on T cells expressing NK-cell markers.

The source of this sequence is a woman between 18 and 29 years old in good health. This chain joins TRBV20-1 and TRBJ1-1; 7 nucleotides agree with TRBD1. Sequences were obtained from CD4+ T cells sorted from blood. The CDR3 DNA reads as TGCAGTGCCATAGGGGGCCGTAACACTGAAGCTTTCTTT. Its translation: CSAIGGRNTEAFF.